Following are 20 T cell receptor beta chains from one sample sequenced in a study of T cell responses to AZD1222 COVID-19 vaccine. Assay used: immunoSEQ multiplex PCR; TCRdb lists only in-frame clones, some missing. The data hold fewer than 200,000 clones, with around 89% observed a single time. This specimen was peripheral blood, taken 28 days after the second AZD1222 dose. The receptors come from an adult who received the AZD1222 COVID-19 vaccine.

This chain joins TRBV3-1 (or the pseudogene TRBV3-2) and TRBJ1-5; possibly TRBD1 for D (6 bases). This CDR3 has 16 residues. V dropped 1 base and J dropped 4 bases, with 14 bases sitting between them. Germline V gene lookup returns CDR1 LGHDT and CDR2 YNNKEL (reference sequence). The CDR3 bases are TGTGCCAGCAGCCAAGGGGGGGGGCGAAGTAATCAGCCCCAGCATTTT. This encodes CASSQGGGRSNQPQHF.

The CDR3 here is CASSYSIGSSYEQYF. The DNA of the CDR3 is TGTGCCAGCAGTTACTCGATCGGGAGTTCCTACGAGCAGTACTTC. V and J are TRBV6-5 and TRBJ2-7; maybe TRBD2 (6 bases). Germline values: CDR1 MNHEY, CDR2 SVGAGI. Trimming removed 0 bases from V and 1 base from J, with 10 bases in between. The CDR3 consists of 15 residues.

V is TRBV4-1 and J is TRBJ1-4; no reliable D call. Germline assignment: CDR1 MGHRA and CDR2 YSYEKL. The CDR3 is made up of 20 amino acids. V lost 4 bases to trimming and J lost 3 bases, with 27 bases between them. CDR3 sequence (DNA): TGCGCCAGCAGCCCCGGCAGGTCCGGGTCCGACCCTTTGGCTAATGAAAAACTGTTTTTT. Translating gives CASSPGRSGSDPLANEKLFF.

This chain connects TRBV20-1 to TRBJ1-4; TRBD1 aligns across 8 bases. CDR3 length equals 14 residues. Germline V gives CDR1 DFQATT, CDR2 SNEGSKA (reference sequence). With 3 bases clipped from V and 8 bases from J, the junction kept 8 bases outside the gene matches. The CDR3 DNA follows: TGCAGTGCTAGTGACACAGGGGGGTCGGAAAAACTGTTTTTT. Its translation is CSASDTGGSEKLFF.

This clone was seen many times. The chain joins TRBV6-1 to TRBJ2-2, with TRBD2 as a possible D gene (6 bases). V was pared by 1 base and J by 6 bases, with 6 bases between. Germline values: CDR1 MNHNS, CDR2 SASEGT. The CDR3 contains 13 residues. CDR3 nucleotide sequence: TGTGCCAGCAGTGAAGGGGAGGCCGGGGAGCTGTTTTTT. It translates to CASSEGEAGELFF.

The CDR3 coding sequence is TGTGCCAGCAGAGAACGACAGGGGTATGGCTACACCTTC. This codes for CASRERQGYGYTF. V gene TRBV28 combines with J gene TRBJ1-2; TRBD1 matches 8 bases. Germline CDR1 reads MDHEN; CDR2 reads SYDVKM. V shed 6 bases, J shed 5 bases, and the junction held 5 bases outside the gene matches. This CDR3 is built from 13 residues.

The chain has TRBV30 and TRBJ2-3; D might be TRBD2 (6 bases). CDR1 and CDR2 (germline): GTSNPN, SVGIG (reference sequence). Trimming stripped 5 bases from V and 4 bases from J, with 13 bases between. CDR3 length: 13 amino acids. The CDR3 is CAWDGGFADTQYF. The CDR3 nucleotides read TGTGCCTGGGATGGGGGGTTTGCAGATACGCAGTATTTT.

CDR3 in amino acids: CASSSRGGYGYTF. The CDR3 nucleotides read TGCGCCAGCAGCTCTCGCGGGGGTTATGGCTACACCTTC. The chain has TRBV5-1 and TRBJ1-2, with D possibly matching TRBD1 (5 bases). V lost 3 bases and J 5 bases, leaving 11 bases between the germline ends. Germline V CDR1 and CDR2: SGHRS, YFSETQ. The CDR3 is made up of 13 amino acids.

V is TRBV4-2 and J is TRBJ2-2, with unresolved D. CDR1 LGHNA and CDR2 YNFKEQ come from the germline V gene. The V end was cut by 0 bases, the J end by 5 bases, with 4 bases between. This CDR3 is 13 amino acids long. CDR3 residues: CASSQEPTGELFF. The CDR3 bases are TGTGCCAGCAGCCAAGAGCCGACCGGGGAGCTGTTTTTT.

The chain links TRBV2 to TRBJ1-1; D ambiguous. From germline, CDR1 is SNHLY and CDR2 FYNNEI. V was trimmed by 4 bases and J by 0 bases, leaving 9 bases between them. This CDR3 region has 14 residues. CDR3 amino acids: CASSVKQMNTEAFF. CDR3 bases: TGTGCCAGCAGTGTTAAACAGATGAACACTGAAGCTTTCTTT.

V usage is TRBV19 and J usage is TRBJ1-5; TRBD1 might be the D (5 bases). The V and J ends lost 1 base and 0 bases respectively, with 10 bases between them. The V gene's germline CDR1 is LNHDA and CDR2 SQIVND (reference sequence). This CDR3 contains 16 residues. The CDR3 DNA reads as TGTGCCAGTAGTATAGGGGAGGGGCATAGCAATCAGCCCCAGCATTTT. Amino acid sequence: CASSIGEGHSNQPQHF.

The J gene is TRBJ2-3, the V gene TRBV5-1, with 13 bases fitting TRBD2. With 4 bases clipped from V and 4 bases from J, the junction kept 3 bases outside the gene matches. CDR1 and CDR2 from the germline V gene are SGHRS and YFSETQ. The CDR3 contains 15 residues. CDR3 sequence (DNA): TGCGCCAGCAGCCCAACTAGCGGGGGGGCAGATACGCAGTATTTT. Translation: CASSPTSGGADTQYF.

This chain uses TRBV4-3 with TRBJ1-3, with TRBD1 matching over 8 bases. This CDR3 has 17 amino acids. Germline CDR1 reads LGHNA; CDR2 reads YSLEER. J lost 2 bases, V lost 2 bases, and 8 bases had no gene match. In nucleotides, the CDR3 is TGCGCCAGCAGCCAACTAGGACAGGGTTCAACTGGAAACACCATATATTTT. This codes for CASSQLGQGSTGNTIYF.

The V and J genes are TRBV18 and TRBJ2-7, with 8 bases lining up with TRBD2. In germline, CDR1 is KGHSH, CDR2 LQKENI. V lost 0 bases, J lost 5 bases, and 9 bases stayed unmatched. This CDR3 is built from 16 residues. CDR3 amino acids: CASSPPSGGVSHEQYF. DNA for the CDR3: TGTGCCAGCTCACCACCAAGCGGGGGTGTAAGTCACGAGCAGTACTTC.

This clone came up a few times. The chain carries TRBV5-1 and TRBJ1-1; D remains unclear. The CDR3 is 14 amino acids. V was shortened by 4 bases and J by 3 bases, with 13 bases between the two germline ends. The germline CDR1 and CDR2 sequences are SGHRS and YFSETQ. CDR3 in amino acids: CASSPVGSYTEAFF. The CDR3 DNA reads TGCGCCAGCAGCCCAGTCGGCAGTTACACTGAAGCTTTCTTT.

The CDR3 loop is CASRDRGSIQYF. The CDR3 DNA reads as TGTGCCAGCAGAGACAGGGGCTCCATTCAGTACTTC. V usage is TRBV6-5 and J usage is TRBJ2-4; 8 bases are a match to TRBD1. This CDR3 is built from 12 residues. Unmatched junction bases numbered 4, after V lost 6 bases and J lost 9 bases. The V gene's germline CDR1 is MNHEY and CDR2 SVGAGI.

The V and J genes are TRBV2 and TRBJ1-5, with D unresolved. The CDR3 spans 15 residues. Trimming removed 5 bases from V and 7 bases from J, with 18 bases in between. Germline V CDR1 and CDR2: SNHLY, FYNNEI. The CDR3 protein is CASSRFGSVAQPQHF. The CDR3 DNA reads as TGTGCCAGCAGTCGATTCGGGTCGGTTGCCCAGCCCCAGCATTTT.

This clone was seen just once. V and J are TRBV5-1 and TRBJ1-1; 7 bases map to TRBD1. Looked up from germline, CDR1 is SGHRS and CDR2 is YFSETQ. This CDR3 is built from 16 residues. Trimming cost V 4 bases and J 4 bases; bases outside gene matches: 13. The CDR3 DNA sequence: TGCGCCAGCAGCCTGGGAGACAGGGCGTCGGGCACTGAAGCTTTCTTT. Residues: CASSLGDRASGTEAFF. Supplemented by reference TRBV5-1 and TRBJ1-1, the full variable domain reads KAGVTQTPRYLIKTRGQQVTLSCSPISGHRSVSWYQQTPGQGLQFLFEYFSETQRNKGNFPGRFSGRQFSNSRSEMNVSTLELGDSALYLCASSLGDRASGTEAFFGQGTRLTVV.

This clone showed up just once. The chain combines TRBV5-1 with TRBJ1-1; no firm D call. V was cut by 1 base and J by 5 bases, with 12 bases left in between. The length of the CDR3 is 14 residues. Germline V gene data show CDR1 as SGHRS and CDR2 as YFSETQ. CDR3 residues: CASSLFGERTEAFF. Here the CDR3 DNA reads TGCGCCAGCAGCTTGTTCGGGGAGCGTACTGAAGCTTTCTTT. The variable domain in full, with the rest retrieved from reference TRBV5-1 and TRBJ1-1, is KAGVTQTPRYLIKTRGQQVTLSCSPISGHRSVSWYQQTPGQGLQFLFEYFSETQRNKGNFPGRFSGRQFSNSRSEMNVSTLELGDSALYLCASSLFGERTEAFFGQGTRLTVV.

This clone was detected only once. The chain has TRBV7-3 and TRBJ2-7, with 11 bases identical to TRBD1. The CDR3 is 15 amino acids. Trimming cost V 5 bases and J 2 bases; bases outside gene matches: 5. CDR1 is SGHTA, CDR2 FQGTGA, per germline. CDR3 amino acids: CASSLGQGVPYEQYF. CDR3 sequence (DNA): TGTGCCAGCAGCCTGGGACAGGGGGTCCCCTACGAGCAGTACTTC.